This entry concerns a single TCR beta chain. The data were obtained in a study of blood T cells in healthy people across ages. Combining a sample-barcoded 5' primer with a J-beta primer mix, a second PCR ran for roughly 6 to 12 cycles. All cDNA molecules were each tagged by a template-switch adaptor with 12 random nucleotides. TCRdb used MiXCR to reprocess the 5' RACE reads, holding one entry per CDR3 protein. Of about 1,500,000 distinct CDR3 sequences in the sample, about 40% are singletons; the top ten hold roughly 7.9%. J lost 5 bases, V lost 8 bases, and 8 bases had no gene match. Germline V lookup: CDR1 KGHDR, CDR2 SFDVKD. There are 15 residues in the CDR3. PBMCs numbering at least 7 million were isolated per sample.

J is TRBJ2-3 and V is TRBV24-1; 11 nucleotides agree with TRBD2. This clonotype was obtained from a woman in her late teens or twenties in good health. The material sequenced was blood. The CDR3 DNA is TGTGCCACCATCCGGACTAGCGGGTTGGGAGATACGCAGTATTTT. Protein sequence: CATIRTSGLGDTQYF.